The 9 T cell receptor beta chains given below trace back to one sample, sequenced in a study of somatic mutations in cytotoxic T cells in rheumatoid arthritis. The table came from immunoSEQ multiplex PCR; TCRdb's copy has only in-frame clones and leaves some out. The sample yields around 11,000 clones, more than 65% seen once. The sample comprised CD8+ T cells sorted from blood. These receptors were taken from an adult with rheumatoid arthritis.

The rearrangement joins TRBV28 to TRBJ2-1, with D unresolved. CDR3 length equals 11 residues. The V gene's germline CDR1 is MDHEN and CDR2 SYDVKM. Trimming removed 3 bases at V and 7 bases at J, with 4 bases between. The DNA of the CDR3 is TGTGCCAGCAGTTTCTCAAATGAGCAGTTCTTC. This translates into CASSFSNEQFF.

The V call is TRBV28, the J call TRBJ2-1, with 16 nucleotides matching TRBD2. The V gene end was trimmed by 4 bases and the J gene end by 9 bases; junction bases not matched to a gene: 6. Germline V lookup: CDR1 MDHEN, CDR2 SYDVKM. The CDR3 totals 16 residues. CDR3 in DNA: TGTGCCAGCAGTTCAGGGACTAGCGGGGGGGGTGGTGAGCAGTTCTTC. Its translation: CASSSGTSGGGGEQFF.

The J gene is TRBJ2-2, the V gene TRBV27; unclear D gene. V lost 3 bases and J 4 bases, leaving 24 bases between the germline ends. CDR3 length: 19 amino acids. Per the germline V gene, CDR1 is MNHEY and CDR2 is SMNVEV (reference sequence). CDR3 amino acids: CASSLKSGPLLSSTGELFF. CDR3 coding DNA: TGTGCCAGCAGTTTGAAGTCCGGACCCCTCCTTTCCAGCACCGGGGAGCTGTTTTTT.

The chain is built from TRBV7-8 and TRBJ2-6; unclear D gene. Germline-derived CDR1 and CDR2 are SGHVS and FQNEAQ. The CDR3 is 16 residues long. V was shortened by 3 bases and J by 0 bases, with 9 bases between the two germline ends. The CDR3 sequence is CASSFQISSGANVLTF. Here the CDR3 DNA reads TGTGCCAGCAGCTTCCAAATTAGCTCTGGGGCCAACGTCCTGACTTTC.

The CDR3 DNA reads as TGTGCCAGCAGTGAAGAAGTCGGGGGGCGGGATACGCAGTATTTT. Protein product: CASSEEVGGRDTQYF. The gene calls are TRBV6-1 and TRBJ2-3; tentative D call: TRBD2 (7 bases). The germline V gene has CDR1 MNHNS and CDR2 SASEGT. The V and J ends lost 1 base and 6 bases respectively, with 14 bases between them. There are 15 residues in the CDR3.

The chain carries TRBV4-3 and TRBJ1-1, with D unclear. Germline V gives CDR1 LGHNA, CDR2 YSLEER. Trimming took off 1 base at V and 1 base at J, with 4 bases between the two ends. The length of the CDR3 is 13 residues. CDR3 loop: CASSQAANTEAFF. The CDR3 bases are TGCGCCAGCAGCCAAGCGGCGAACACTGAAGCTTTCTTT.

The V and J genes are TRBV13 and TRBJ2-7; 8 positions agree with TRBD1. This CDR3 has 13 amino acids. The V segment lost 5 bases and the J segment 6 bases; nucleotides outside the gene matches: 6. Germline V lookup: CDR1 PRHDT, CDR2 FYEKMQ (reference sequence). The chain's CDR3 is CASSPGGSPEQYF. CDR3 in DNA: TGTGCCAGCAGCCCAGGGGGCAGCCCCGAGCAGTACTTC. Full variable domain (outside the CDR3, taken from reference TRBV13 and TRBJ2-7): AAGVIQSPRHLIKEKRETATLKCYPIPRHDTVYWYQQGPGQDPQFLISFYEKMQSDKGSIPDRFSAQQFSDYHSELNMSSLELGDSALYFCASSPGGSPEQYFGPGTRLTVT.

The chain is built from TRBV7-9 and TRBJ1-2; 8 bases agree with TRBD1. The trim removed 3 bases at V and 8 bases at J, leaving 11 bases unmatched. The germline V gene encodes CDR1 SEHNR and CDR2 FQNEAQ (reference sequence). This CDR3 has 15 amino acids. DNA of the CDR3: TGTGCCAGCAGCTTCGGGAAAGGACAGGGCCGGGGCTACACCTTC. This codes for CASSFGKGQGRGYTF.

The chain's CDR3 is CASSEQGFDTGELFF. The CDR3 nucleotides read TGTGCCAGCAGTGAACAGGGGTTTGACACCGGGGAGCTGTTTTTT. The V gene is TRBV6-4, the J gene TRBJ2-2; 7 bases agree with TRBD1. Germline V gene sequence: CDR1 MRHNA, CDR2 SNTAGT. The CDR3 consists of 15 residues. V was clipped by 3 bases and J by 3 bases; unmatched bases: 4.